The clone carrying this T cell receptor beta chain was seen only a few times. The antigen remains unidentified. These data come from a study of response to subunit inactivated influenza vaccine. Broader study findings: Few new T cells, the authors suggested, are recruited by each seasonal influenza vaccination.

Germline V gene lookup returns CDR1 MDHEN and CDR2 SYDVKM. This CDR3 has 16 amino acids. V lost 4 bases to trimming and J lost 4 bases; unmatched junction nucleotides: 6. TCRdb reprocessed the RT-PCR reads via MiXCR and lists one record per CDR3 protein. The table shows hundreds of thousands of distinct CDR3 sequences, with 12% to 15% occurring only once. The sample here was PBMCs from blood, taken approximately 15 days before vaccination. The clonotype comes from a man aged 45-60 years who received an inactivated influenza vaccine. The chain is built from TRBV28 and TRBJ1-6, with TRBD1 identical over 8 bases. This CDR3 is CASSSSNRGYNSPLHF. The CDR3 DNA reads as TGTGCCAGCAGTTCCTCTAACAGGGGGTATAATTCACCCCTCCACTTT.